What follows is one TCR beta chain and its context. The germline V and J ends were trimmed by 0 bases and 6 bases, with 16 bases remaining between them. This CDR3 is built from 16 residues. Germline V lookup: CDR1 LGHDT, CDR2 YNNKEL (reference sequence). Healthy Caucasian individuals from Russia aged roughly 6 to 100 were enrolled as donors. This sample is drawn from a study of blood T cells in healthy people across ages. A second PCR, run for about 7 to 11 cycles, used a sample-barcoded 5' primer plus a J-beta primer mix. TCRdb reanalysed the 5' RACE reads using MiXCR and keeps one entry per CDR3 protein. The sample records some 700,000 distinct CDR3 sequences, about 20% being singletons.

This receptor was taken from a man aged 65 to 85 in good health. Sequencing was carried out using blood. The chain employs TRBV3-1 and TRBJ2-3; the D gene is possibly TRBD1 (5 bases). The CDR3 spells CASSQDPEGAGDTQYF. The CDR3 DNA follows: TGTGCCAGCAGCCAAGATCCCGAAGGGGCCGGGGATACGCAGTATTTT.